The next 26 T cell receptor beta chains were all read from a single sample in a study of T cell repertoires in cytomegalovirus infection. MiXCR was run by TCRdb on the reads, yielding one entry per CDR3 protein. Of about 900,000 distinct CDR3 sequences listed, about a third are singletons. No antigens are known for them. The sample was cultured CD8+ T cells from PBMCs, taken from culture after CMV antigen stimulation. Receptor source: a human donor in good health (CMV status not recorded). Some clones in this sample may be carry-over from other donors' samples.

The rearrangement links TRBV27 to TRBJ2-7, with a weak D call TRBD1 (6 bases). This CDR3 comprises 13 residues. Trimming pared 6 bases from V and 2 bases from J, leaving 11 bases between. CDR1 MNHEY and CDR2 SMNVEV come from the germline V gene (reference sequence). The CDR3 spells CASRRGTTYEQYV. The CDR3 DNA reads TGTGCCAGCAGAAGGGGGACAACCTACGAGCAGTACGTC.

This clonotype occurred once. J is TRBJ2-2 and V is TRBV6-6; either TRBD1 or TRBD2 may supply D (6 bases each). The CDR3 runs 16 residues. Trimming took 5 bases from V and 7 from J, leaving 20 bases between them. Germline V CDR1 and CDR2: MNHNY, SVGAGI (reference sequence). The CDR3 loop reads CASSPDSGEDSGELFF. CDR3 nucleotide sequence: TGTGCCAGCAGTCCCGACTCGGGGGAGGACAGCGGGGAGCTGTTTTTT.

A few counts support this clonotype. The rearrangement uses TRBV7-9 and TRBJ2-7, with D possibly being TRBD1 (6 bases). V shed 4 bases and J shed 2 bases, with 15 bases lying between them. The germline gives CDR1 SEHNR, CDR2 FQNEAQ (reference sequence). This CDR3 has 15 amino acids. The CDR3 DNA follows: TGTGCCAGCAGCTCGGACAGTAGTATTACCTACGAGCAGTACGTC. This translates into CASSSDSSITYEQYV.

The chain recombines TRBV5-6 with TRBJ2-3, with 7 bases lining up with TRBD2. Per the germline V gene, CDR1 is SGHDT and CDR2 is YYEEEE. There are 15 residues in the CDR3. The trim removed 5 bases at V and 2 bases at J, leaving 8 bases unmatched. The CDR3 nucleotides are TGTGCCAGCAGAAAGCGCGGGAGACACACAGATACGCAGTATTTT. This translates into CASRKRGRHTDTQYF.

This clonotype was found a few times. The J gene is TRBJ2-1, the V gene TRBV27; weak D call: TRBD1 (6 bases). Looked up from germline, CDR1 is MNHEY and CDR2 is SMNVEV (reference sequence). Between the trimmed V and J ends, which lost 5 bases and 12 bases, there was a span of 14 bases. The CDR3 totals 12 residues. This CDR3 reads CASSLTGRGQFF. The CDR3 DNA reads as TGTGCCAGCAGTCTGACAGGCCGAGGGCAGTTCTTC.

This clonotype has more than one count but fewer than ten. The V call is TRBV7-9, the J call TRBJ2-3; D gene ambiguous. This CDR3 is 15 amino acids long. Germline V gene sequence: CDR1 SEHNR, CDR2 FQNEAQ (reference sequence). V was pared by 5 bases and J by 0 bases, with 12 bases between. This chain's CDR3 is CASSQPLDSTDTQYF. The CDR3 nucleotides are TGTGCCAGCAGCCAACCTTTGGATAGCACAGATACGCAGTATTTT.

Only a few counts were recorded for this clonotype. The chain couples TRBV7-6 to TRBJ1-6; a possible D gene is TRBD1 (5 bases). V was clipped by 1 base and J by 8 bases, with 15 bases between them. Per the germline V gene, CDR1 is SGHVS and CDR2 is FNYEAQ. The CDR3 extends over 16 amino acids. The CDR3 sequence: CASSLDGRDWDSPLHF. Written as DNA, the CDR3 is TGTGCCAGCAGCTTAGACGGAAGGGACTGGGATTCACCCCTCCACTTT.

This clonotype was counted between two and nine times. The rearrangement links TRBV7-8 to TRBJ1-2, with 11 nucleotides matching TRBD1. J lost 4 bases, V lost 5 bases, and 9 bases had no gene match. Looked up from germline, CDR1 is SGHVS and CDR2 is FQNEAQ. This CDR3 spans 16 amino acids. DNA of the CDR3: TGTGCCAGCAGCCAATACCGGACAGGGGGCCCCTATGGCTACACCTTC. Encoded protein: CASSQYRTGGPYGYTF. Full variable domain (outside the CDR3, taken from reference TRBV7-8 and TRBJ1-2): GAGVSQSPRYKVAKRGQDVALRCDPISGHVSLFWYQQALGQGPEFLTYFQNEAQLDKSGLPSDRFFAERPEGSVSTLKIQRTQQEDSAVYLCASSQYRTGGPYGYTFGSGTRLTVV.

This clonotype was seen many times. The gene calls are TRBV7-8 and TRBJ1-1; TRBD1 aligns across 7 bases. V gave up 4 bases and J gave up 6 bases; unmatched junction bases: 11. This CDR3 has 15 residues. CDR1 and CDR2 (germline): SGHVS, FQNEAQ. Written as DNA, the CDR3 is TGTGCCAGCAGCTCATTAGGGGGCCTCGGGCCTGAAGCTTTCTTT. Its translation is CASSSLGGLGPEAFF.

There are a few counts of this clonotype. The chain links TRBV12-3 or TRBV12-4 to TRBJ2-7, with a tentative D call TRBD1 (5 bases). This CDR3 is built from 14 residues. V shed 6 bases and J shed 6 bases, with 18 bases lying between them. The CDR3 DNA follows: TGTGCCAGCAGGAGGACATCCTTAGGCCCCGAGCAGTACTTC. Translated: CASRRTSLGPEQYF.

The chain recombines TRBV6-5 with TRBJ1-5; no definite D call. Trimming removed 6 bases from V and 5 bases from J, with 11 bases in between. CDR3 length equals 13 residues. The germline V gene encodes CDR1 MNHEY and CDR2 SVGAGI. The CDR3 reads CASRPLADQPQHF. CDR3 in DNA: TGTGCCAGCAGACCCCTAGCCGATCAGCCCCAGCATTTT.

CDR3 sequence: CASSLADSPNYGYTF. The CDR3 DNA follows: TGCGCCAGCAGCCTGGCCGACAGTCCTAACTATGGCTACACCTTC. The rearrangement links TRBV5-1 to TRBJ1-2; a possible D gene is TRBD1 (5 bases). The CDR3 length is 15 residues. Trimming took off 4 bases at V and 0 bases at J, with 13 bases between the two ends. CDR1 is SGHRS and CDR2 is YFSETQ in the germline V gene.

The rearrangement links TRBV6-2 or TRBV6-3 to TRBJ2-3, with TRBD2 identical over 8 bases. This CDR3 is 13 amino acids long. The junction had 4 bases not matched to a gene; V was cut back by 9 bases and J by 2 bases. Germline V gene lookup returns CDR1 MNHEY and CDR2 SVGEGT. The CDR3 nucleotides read TGTGCCAGTCTAGCGGGTGTCACAGATACGCAGTATTTT. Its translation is CASLAGVTDTQYF.

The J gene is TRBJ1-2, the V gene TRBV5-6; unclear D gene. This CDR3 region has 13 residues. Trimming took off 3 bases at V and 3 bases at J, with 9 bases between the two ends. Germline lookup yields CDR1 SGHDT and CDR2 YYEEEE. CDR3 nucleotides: TGTGCCAGCAGCTCACAGAGACACTATGGCTACACCTTC. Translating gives CASSSQRHYGYTF.

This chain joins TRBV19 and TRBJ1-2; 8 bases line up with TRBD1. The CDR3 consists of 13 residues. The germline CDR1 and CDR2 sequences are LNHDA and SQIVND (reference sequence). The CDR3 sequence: CASGQGESDGYTF. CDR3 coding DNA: TGTGCTAGTGGACAGGGAGAATCCGATGGCTACACCTTC.

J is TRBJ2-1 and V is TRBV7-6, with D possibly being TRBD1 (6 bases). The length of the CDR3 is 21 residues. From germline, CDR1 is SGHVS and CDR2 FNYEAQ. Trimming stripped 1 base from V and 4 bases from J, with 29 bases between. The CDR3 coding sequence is TGTGCCAGCAGCTTAGACCCTTGGGGGCCCTTTTCGGGGAAGGGTTACAATGAGCAGTTCTTC. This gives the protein CASSLDPWGPFSGKGYNEQFF.

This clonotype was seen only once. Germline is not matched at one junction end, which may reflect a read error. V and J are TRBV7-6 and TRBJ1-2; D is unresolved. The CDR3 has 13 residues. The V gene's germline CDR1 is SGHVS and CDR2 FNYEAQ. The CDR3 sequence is CTSSSEPRGGYTF. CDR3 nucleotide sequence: TGTACCAGCAGCTCAGAACCTCGAGGTGGCTACACCTTC. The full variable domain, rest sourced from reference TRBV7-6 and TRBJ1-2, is GAGVSQSPRYKVTKRGQDVALRCDPISGHVSLYWYRQALGQGPEFLTYFNYEAQQDKSGLPNDRFSAERPEGSISTLTIQRTEQRDSAMYRCTSSSEPRGGYTFGSGTRLTVV.

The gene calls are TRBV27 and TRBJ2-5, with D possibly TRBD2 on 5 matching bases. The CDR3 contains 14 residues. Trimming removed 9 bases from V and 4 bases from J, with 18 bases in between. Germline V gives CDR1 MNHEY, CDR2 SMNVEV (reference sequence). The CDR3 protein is CASSVGGFGETQYF. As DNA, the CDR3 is TGTGCCAGTTCGGTAGGAGGATTCGGAGAGACCCAGTACTTC.

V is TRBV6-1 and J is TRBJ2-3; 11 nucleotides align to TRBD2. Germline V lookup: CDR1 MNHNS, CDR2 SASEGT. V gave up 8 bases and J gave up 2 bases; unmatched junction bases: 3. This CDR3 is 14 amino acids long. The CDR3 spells CASLSGGATDTQYF. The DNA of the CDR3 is TGTGCCAGCCTTAGCGGGGGGGCCACAGATACGCAGTATTTT.

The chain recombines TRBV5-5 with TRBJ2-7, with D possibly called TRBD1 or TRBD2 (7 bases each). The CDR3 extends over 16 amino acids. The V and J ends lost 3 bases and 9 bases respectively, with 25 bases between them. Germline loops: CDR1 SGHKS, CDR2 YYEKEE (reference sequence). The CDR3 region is CASSSTGEGAPQGQYF. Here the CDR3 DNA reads TGTGCCAGCAGCTCTACTGGGGAGGGGGCGCCCCAGGGGCAGTACTTC.

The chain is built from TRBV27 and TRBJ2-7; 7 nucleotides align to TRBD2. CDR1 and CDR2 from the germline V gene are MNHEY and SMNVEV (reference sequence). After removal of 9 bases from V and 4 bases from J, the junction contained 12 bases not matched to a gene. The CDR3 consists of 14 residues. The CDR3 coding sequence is TGTGCCAGTTCCATAGCGGGTCCGCGATACGAGCAGTACTTC. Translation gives CASSIAGPRYEQYF.

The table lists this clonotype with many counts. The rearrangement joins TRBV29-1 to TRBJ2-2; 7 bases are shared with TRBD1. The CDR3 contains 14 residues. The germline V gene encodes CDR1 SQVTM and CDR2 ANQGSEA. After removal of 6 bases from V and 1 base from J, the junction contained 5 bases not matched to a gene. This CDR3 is CSVYRQGNTGELFF. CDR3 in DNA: TGCAGCGTCTACAGACAGGGGAACACCGGGGAGCTGTTTTTT.

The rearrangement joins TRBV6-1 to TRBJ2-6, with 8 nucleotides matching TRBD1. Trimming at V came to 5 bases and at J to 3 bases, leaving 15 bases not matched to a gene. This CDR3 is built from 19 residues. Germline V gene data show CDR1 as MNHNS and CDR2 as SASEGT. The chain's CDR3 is CASSYVQGAFGGGANVLTF. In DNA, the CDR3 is TGTGCCAGCAGTTACGTGCAGGGGGCTTTTGGTGGTGGGGCCAACGTCCTGACTTTC.

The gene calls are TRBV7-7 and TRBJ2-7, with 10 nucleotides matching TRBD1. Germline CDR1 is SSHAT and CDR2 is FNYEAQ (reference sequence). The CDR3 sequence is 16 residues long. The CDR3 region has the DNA TGTGCTAGCAGCTTAGTTCGTTGCGACAGGGGGCTTGAGCAGTACGTC. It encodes CASSLVRCDRGLEQYV.

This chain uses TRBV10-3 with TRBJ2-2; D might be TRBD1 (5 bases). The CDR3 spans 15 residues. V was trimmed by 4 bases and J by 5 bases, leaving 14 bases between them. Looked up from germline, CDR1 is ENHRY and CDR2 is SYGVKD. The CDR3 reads CAISALTVQTGELFF. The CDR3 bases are TGTGCCATCAGTGCCCTGACAGTCCAAACCGGGGAGCTGTTTTTT.

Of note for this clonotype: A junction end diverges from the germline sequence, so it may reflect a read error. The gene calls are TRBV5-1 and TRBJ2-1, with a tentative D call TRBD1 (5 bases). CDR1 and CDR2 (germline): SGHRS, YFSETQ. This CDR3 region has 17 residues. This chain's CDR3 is CVSSLDIREVGDNEQFF. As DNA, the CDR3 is TGCGTCAGCAGCTTGGATATCAGAGAAGTAGGGGACAATGAGCAGTTCTTC.